This paragraph reports one T cell receptor (beta chain). There are many counts of this clonotype. Its antigen is still unknown. There are no base qualities to consult, and no much larger clone falls within one base. These data come from a study of T-cell reconstitution after alpha-beta-depleted transplantation in children (dated by TCRdb to 2016 to 2017). Background on the whole study: Using TCR repertoire profiling, the study quantitatively followed how T-cell immune reconstitution unfolded in children after TCRalphabeta/CD19-depleted allogeneic hematopoietic cell transplantation. Here is what the overall study found, with its caveats: The apparently early recovery of alphabetaT-cell counts about two months after transplant reportedly depended on only several hundred rapidly expanded clones that came from non-depleted graft cells. Over subsequent months, a decline in hyperexpanded clone frequencies was noted, and after one year, T-cell counts and TCRbeta diversity were mostly ascribed to newly produced T cells. In some patients, high TCRbeta diversity at day 60 was attributed to recipient T cells and intrathymic progenitors that had survived conditioning.

V is pruned by 3 bases and J by 5 bases, leaving 10 bases of the junction without a gene match. The CDR3 numbers 15 residues from cysteine through phenylalanine. Here the CDR3 DNA is all that survives: 45 bases in frame from base 1. The CDR1 and CDR2 encoded by the germline V gene are KGHSH and LQKENI. The method behind the library was PCR. Instrument used: Illumina HiSeq 2500. TCR library preparation used molecular barcoding, with unique molecular identifiers applied to normalize quantification of the TCRbeta repertoire. Clones were called with MiXCR by TCRdb after fastp trimmed the public reads at Q25, and only in-frame beta chains were retained. A single entry per CDR3 protein holds the most common genes and DNA from its merged rows. The sample yields around 300,000 distinct CDR3 sequences; 11% were counted once. The ten largest account for about 25% of the sample. In the paper's terms, the treatment or condition label means: allogeneic hematopoietic cell transplantation with graft depleted of TCRalphabeta T cells and CD19 B cells. The children who served as transplant recipients had been given grafts of TCRalphabeta/CD19-depleted allogeneic hematopoietic cells.

This specimen was peripheral blood, taken 180 days after TCRalphabeta/CD19-depleted stem cell transplant. The receptor's source is a male patient under 10 years old who had a stem cell transplant for chronic granulomatous disease, so the T cells may come from the graft donor. Rearrangement joined TRBV18 to TRBJ2-7, with 7 junctional bases fitting TRBD2. CDR3 loop: CASSPTPGGAHEQYF. The DNA reads as follows: TGTGCCAGCTCACCCACACCGGGAGGTGCCCACGAGCAGTACTTC.